One sample yielded the 7 T cell receptor beta chains listed below, sequenced in a study of blood T cell repertoires in COVID-19 (dated by TCRdb to 2020 to 2021). Libraries were made using the immunoSEQ multiplex PCR assay. This is the immuneACCESS table as TCRdb keeps it, with only in-frame sequences that have V and J called. A part of the clones is gone; compared with another copy, unresolved V genes explain less than half, and the rest is unexplained. This sample comprises roughly 200,000 clones, around 87% of them detected only once. The top ten clonotypes cover around 3% of the sample. Specimen: peripheral blood. The receptor set was obtained from a man in his forties with active or convalescent COVID-19.

This chain connects TRBV2 to TRBJ2-3; D ambiguous. The V end lost 6 bases, the J end lost 4 bases, and 8 bases lay between the germline ends. CDR1 and CDR2 (germline): SNHLY, FYNNEI. The CDR3 loop spans 12 amino acids. CDR3 sequence (DNA): TGTGCCAGCAGCCTACTTTCAGATACGCAGTATTTT. It translates to CASSLLSDTQYF.

The rearrangement uses TRBV6-5 and TRBJ1-1, with 7 positions matching TRBD1. This CDR3 has 15 residues. Germline V gene lookup returns CDR1 MNHEY and CDR2 SVGAGI. V lost 2 bases and J lost 6; bases outside the gene matches: 9. CDR3 nucleotide sequence: TGTGCCAGCAGTTACGAGGACAGGATTTTTGCTGAAGCTTTCTTT. The encoded protein is CASSYEDRIFAEAFF.

The CDR3 sequence: CASSLGAGYTDTQYF. The DNA of the CDR3 is TGTGCCAGCAGCTTAGGGGCGGGGTACACAGATACGCAGTATTTT. The chain employs TRBV7-3 and TRBJ2-3, with D perhaps TRBD2 (6 bases). CDR1 and CDR2 from the germline V gene are SGHTA and FQGTGA. V dropped 2 bases and J dropped 2 bases, with 11 bases sitting between them. This CDR3 comprises 15 residues.

As concerns this clone: The CDR3 does not end in the conserved phenylalanine or tryptophan, so this is likely a read error. No DNA is shown, since the ends of the CDR3 on it are uncertain; the CDR3 is the one TCRdb lists. The chain recombines TRBV2 with TRBJ1-4; the table gives TRBD1 as D, unverified against the DNA. The CDR3 sequence runs 14 residues, both termini included. In germline, CDR1 is SNHLY, CDR2 FYNNEI. The CDR3: CASSLRGPPYPEQV.

The chain uses TRBV5-1 and TRBJ2-3; D gene ambiguous. In germline, CDR1 is SGHRS, CDR2 YFSETQ. V lost 0 bases to trimming and J lost 2 bases, with 7 bases between them. This CDR3 spans 14 amino acids. The CDR3 spells CASSLEWATDTQYF. The CDR3 nucleotides read TGCGCCAGCAGCTTGGAATGGGCCACAGATACGCAGTATTTT.

The sample holds a few counts of this clone. The chain recombines TRBV3-1 (or the pseudogene TRBV3-2) with TRBJ1-1; D is uncertain. CDR3 length: 15 amino acids. From germline, CDR1 is LGHDT and CDR2 YNNKEL (reference sequence). The ends were cut back, 0 bases at V and 2 bases at J, with 10 bases in the middle. This CDR3 reads CASSQDGPLNTEAFF. The CDR3 coding sequence is TGTGCCAGCAGCCAAGATGGGCCGCTAAACACTGAAGCTTTCTTT.

The chain joins TRBV9 to TRBJ2-7; D might be TRBD2 (7 bases). Trimming cost V 0 bases and J 3 bases, with 13 bases left between them. The CDR3 is made up of 15 amino acids. The germline CDR1 and CDR2 sequences are SGDLS and YYNGEE. The CDR3 nucleotides are TGTGCCAGCAGCGTAGGAGGGGGGGAGAACTACGAGCAGTACTTC. It translates to CASSVGGGENYEQYF.